These T cell receptor beta chains were read from a single sample in a study of blood T cell repertoires in COVID-19. Profiled with immunoSEQ multiplex PCR; TCRdb holds only in-frame clones, not every one. Of 150,000 to 200,000 clones in the sample, under 90% were seen once. The sample comprised peripheral blood. These receptor sequences come from a man aged 40-49 years with acute or convalescent COVID-19. CDR3s include the opening cysteine and the closing phenylalanine or tryptophan. A D gene is named only where the DNA matches it firmly. Clone size is not always given. Where it is, it says once, few, many or a class for expanded clones.

size	V	J	length	D	DNA	CDR3
NA	TRBV21-1	TRBJ2-4	14	NA	TGTGCCAGCAGCAGGCAGGGCCCGGAAAACATTCAGTACTTC	CASSRQGPENIQYF
NA	TRBV5-6	TRBJ1-2	16	NA	TGTGCCAGCAGCTTGGACAGGTGGGGATCTAACTATGGCTACACCTTC	CASSLDRWGSNYGYTF
NA	TRBV5-1	TRBJ2-5	14	TRBD1	TGCGCCAGCAGCATAGGACAGGGTTTAGAGACCCAGTACTTC	CASSIGQGLETQYF
NA	TRBV29-1	TRBJ1-2	11	NA	TGCAGCGTTGAAGGCGGTGATGGCTACACCTTC	CSVEGGDGYTF
NA	TRBV5-1	TRBJ2-3	16	TRBD2	TGCGCCAGCAGCTTGGGTAGCGGGCCGACCACAGATACGCAGTATTTT	CASSLGSGPTTDTQYF
NA	TRBV14	TRBJ2-2	16	TRBD2	TGTGCCAGCAGCCAAATGAGCGGGGTGAACACCGGGGAGCTGTTTTTT	CASSQMSGVNTGELFF
NA	TRBV5-6	TRBJ1-4	13	NA	TGTGCCAGCAGCTTGAGAGGGCACGAAAAACTGTTTTTT	CASSLRGHEKLFF
NA	TRBV6-5	TRBJ1-1	13	NA	TGTGCCAGCAGTCGTGACAGGTGGGAAGAAGCTTTCTTT	CASSRDRWEEAFF
NA	TRBV6-5	TRBJ1-2	14	NA	TGTGCCAGCAGCCTCCTTGGGGCAAACTATGGCTACACCTTC	CASSLLGANYGYTF
few	TRBV7-2	TRBJ1-3	13	TRBD1	TGTGCCAGCAGCGACAGGGTTGGAAACACCATATATTTT	CASSDRVGNTIYF
NA	TRBV18	TRBJ2-3	19	TRBD1	TGTGCCAGCTCACACCACACCGGTCCGACAGGGGGCATCACAGATACGCAGTATTTT	CASSHHTGPTGGITDTQYF
NA	TRBV4-2	TRBJ1-3	16	NA	TGTGCCAGCAGCCAGGATTGGAGTGTCTCTGGAAACACCATATATTTT	CASSQDWSVSGNTIYF
NA	TRBV7-2	TRBJ2-1	15	TRBD1	TGTGCCAGCACGCCCGGGACAGGGGGTTTCGATGAGCAGTTCTTC	CASTPGTGGFDEQFF
NA	TRBV7-9	TRBJ1-6	14	TRBD1	TGTGCCAGCAGCTTAGGTGGGACAGGATCACCCCTCCACTTT	CASSLGGTGSPLHF